This TCR beta chain was retrieved from a study of blood T cell repertoires in COVID-19. The CDR3 totals 14 residues. V shed 7 bases, J shed 7 bases, and the junction held 12 bases outside the gene matches. Germline V gene data show CDR1 as SNHLY and CDR2 as FYNNEI. Authors' analysis steps: Estimates of nucleated cell counts were drawn from the amplification of reference gene primers. Only in-frame clones appear in the TCRdb table, and some are missing; sequencing was by immunoSEQ multiplex PCR. V and J calls and clone size follow that table, whereas D and trimming were derived from the DNA. The sample lists 110,000 or so clones, 75% to 90% occurring once. Patients from Seattle were sampled longitudinally, starting during active infection.

The J gene is TRBJ1-2, the V gene TRBV2; 7 bases match TRBD1. The source material was peripheral blood. The sequence was collected from a woman aged 60 to 75 with COVID-19, enrolled during active disease. The CDR3 sequence is CASKRDSGSSGYTF. The DNA of the CDR3 is TGTGCCAGCAAGAGGGACAGTGGTTCTAGTGGCTACACCTTC.